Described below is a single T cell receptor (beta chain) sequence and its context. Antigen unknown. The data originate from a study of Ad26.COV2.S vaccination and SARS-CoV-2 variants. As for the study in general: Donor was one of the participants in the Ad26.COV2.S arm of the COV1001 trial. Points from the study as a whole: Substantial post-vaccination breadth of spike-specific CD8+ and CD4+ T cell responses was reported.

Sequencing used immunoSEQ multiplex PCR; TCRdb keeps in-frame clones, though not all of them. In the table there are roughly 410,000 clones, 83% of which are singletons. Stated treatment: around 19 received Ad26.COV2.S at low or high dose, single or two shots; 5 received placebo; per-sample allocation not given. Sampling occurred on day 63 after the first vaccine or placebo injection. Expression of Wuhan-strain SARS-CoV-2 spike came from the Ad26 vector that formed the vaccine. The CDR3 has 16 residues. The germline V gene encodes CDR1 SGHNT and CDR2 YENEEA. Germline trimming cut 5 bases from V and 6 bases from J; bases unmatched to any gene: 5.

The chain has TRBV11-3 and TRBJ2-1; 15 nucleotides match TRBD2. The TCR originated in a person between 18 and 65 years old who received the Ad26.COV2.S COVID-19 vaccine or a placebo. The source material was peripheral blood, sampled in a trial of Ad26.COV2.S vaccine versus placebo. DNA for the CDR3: TGTGCCAGCAGCCCGGGGACTAGCGGGAGGTCCAATGAGCAGTTCTTC. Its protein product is CASSPGTSGRSNEQFF.